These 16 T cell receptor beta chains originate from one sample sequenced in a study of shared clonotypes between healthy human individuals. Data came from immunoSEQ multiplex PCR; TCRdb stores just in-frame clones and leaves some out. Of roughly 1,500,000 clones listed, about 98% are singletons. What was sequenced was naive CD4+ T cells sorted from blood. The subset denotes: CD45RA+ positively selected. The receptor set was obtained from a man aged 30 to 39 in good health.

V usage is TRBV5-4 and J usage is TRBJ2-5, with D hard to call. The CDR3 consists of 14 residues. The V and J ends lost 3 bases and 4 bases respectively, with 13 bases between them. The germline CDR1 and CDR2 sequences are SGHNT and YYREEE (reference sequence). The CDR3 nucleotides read TGTGCCAGCAGCTCCGTAATAGCAGGAGAGACCCAGTACTTC. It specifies CASSSVIAGETQYF.

The CDR3 DNA reads as TGTGCCAGCTCACCGGGCGATACCTACGAGCAGTACTTC. Translating it yields CASSPGDTYEQYF. The chain links TRBV18 to TRBJ2-7; no clear D. This CDR3 region has 13 residues. Trimming removed 3 bases at V and 2 bases at J, with 8 bases between. Germline-derived CDR1 and CDR2 are KGHSH and LQKENI.

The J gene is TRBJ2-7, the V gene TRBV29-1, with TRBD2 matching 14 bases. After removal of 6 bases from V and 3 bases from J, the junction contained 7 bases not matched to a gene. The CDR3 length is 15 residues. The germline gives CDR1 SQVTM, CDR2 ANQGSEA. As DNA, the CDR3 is TGCAGCGTGCGGGGACTAGCGGGAGTAGGCTACGAGCAGTACTTC. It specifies CSVRGLAGVGYEQYF.

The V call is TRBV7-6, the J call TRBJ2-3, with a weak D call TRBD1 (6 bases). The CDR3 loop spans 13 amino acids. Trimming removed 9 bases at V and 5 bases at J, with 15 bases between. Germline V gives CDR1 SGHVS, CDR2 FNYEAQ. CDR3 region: CASSGGAEDTQYF. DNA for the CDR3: TGTGCCAGTTCTGGGGGCGCGGAAGATACGCAGTATTTT.

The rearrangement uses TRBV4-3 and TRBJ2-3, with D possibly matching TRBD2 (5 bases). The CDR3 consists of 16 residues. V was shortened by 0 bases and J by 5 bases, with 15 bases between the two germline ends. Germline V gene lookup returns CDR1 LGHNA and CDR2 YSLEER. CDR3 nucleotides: TGCGCCAGCAGCCAAGATGGGCGGCGGGCGGGAGATACGCAGTATTTT. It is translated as CASSQDGRRAGDTQYF.

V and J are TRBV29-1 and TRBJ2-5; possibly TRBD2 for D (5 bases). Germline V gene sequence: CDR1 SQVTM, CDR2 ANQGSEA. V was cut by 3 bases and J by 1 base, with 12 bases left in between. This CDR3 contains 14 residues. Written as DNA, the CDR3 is TGCAGCGTTGATGTTAGCGCAATCCAAGAGACCCAGTACTTC. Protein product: CSVDVSAIQETQYF.

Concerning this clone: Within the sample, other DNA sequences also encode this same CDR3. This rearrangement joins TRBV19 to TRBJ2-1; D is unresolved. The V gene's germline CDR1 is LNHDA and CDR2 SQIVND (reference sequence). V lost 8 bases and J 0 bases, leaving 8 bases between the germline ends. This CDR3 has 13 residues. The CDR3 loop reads CASQRSSYNEQFF. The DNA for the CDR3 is TGTGCCAGTCAAAGAAGCTCCTACAATGAGCAGTTCTTC.

The CDR3 here is CASSLGGDSQALYF. As DNA, the CDR3 is TGTGCCAGCAGCTTAGGTGGCGACTCCCAAGCCCTGTATTTT. The chain recombines TRBV11-2 with TRBJ2-3; D is unclear. The CDR3 is 14 residues long. Germline V gives CDR1 SGHAT, CDR2 FQNNGV. Trimming removed 1 base from V and 14 bases from J, with 19 bases in between.

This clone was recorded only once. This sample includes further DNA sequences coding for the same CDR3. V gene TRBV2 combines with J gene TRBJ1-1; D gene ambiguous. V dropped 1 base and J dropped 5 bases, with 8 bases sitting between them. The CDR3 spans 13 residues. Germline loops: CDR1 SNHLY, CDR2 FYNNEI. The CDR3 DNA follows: TGTGCCAGCAGTGAAGAGGGTGGAACTGAAGCTTTCTTT. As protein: CASSEEGGTEAFF.

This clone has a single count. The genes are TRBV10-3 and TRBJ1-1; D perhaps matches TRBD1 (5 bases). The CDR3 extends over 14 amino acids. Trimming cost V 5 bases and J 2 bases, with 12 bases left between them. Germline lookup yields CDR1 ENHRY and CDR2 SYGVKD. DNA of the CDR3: TGTGCCATCAGTTTTGGGAGGGGAAACACTGAAGCTTTCTTT. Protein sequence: CAISFGRGNTEAFF.

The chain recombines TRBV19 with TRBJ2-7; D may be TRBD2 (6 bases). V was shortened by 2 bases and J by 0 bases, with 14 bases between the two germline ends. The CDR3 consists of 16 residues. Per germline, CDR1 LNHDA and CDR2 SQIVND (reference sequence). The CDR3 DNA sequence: TGTGCCAGTAGTATAACGGCTAGCGTGAGCTCCTACGAGCAGTACTTC. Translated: CASSITASVSSYEQYF. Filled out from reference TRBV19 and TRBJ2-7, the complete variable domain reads DGGITQSPKYLFRKEGQNVTLSCEQNLNHDAMYWYRQDPGQGLRLIYYSQIVNDFQKGDIAEGYSVSREKKESFPLTVTSAQKNPTAFYLCASSITASVSSYEQYFGPGTRLTVT.

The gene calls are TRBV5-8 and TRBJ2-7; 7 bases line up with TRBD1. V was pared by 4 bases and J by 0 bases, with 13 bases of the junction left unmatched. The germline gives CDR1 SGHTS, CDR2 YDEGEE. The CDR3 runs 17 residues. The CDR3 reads CASSRSPTGTFSYEQYF. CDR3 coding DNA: TGTGCCAGCAGCCGGTCCCCGACAGGGACCTTCTCCTACGAGCAGTACTTC.

The CDR3 loop reads CASSSPMVAGSEQFF. The DNA of the CDR3 is TGTGCCAGCAGTTCGCCCATGGTAGCGGGTTCTGAGCAGTTCTTC. The chain has TRBV28 and TRBJ2-1, with TRBD2 matching 7 bases. Per germline, CDR1 MDHEN and CDR2 SYDVKM. V was pared by 4 bases and J by 9 bases, with 12 bases of the junction left unmatched. CDR3 length: 15 residues.

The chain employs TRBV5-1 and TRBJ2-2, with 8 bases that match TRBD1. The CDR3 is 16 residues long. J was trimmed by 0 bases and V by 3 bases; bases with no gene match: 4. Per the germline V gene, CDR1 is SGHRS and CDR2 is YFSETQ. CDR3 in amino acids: CASSWQGAANTGELFF. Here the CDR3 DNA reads TGCGCCAGCAGCTGGCAGGGGGCGGCGAACACCGGGGAGCTGTTTTTT.

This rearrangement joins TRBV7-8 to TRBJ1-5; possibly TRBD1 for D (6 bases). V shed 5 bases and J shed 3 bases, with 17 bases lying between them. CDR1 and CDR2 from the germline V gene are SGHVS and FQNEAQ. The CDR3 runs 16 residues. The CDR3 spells CASSPGQKIDNQPQHF. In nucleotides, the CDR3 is TGTGCCAGCAGCCCAGGACAGAAAATAGACAATCAGCCCCAGCATTTT.

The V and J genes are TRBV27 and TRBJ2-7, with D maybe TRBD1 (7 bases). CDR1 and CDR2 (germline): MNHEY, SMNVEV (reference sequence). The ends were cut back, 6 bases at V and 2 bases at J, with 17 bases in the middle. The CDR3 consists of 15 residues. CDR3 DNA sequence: TGTGCCAGCAGCCCCAGGGGGGTTTTACCCTACGAGCAGTACTTC. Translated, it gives CASSPRGVLPYEQYF.